Here is one T cell receptor (beta chain) with its context. Its antigen is as yet unknown. It was RNA transcripts that yielded the amplified TCR beta CDR3 regions. An initial round of RT-PCR targeting the TCR CDR3 relied on the HTBI primer set. TCRdb independently ran MiXCR on the multiplex PCR reads; one entry per CDR3 protein. Among some 600,000 distinct CDR3 sequences listed, 46% were seen once. Diagnostic decisions used clinical symptoms, serum thyroxine and TRAb, thyroid ultrasound and orbital computed tomography. This entry belongs to a study of T cells in Graves' hyperthyroidism and ophthalmopathy. Broader study findings: Blood held most thyroid clonotypes expanded above 0.001 frequency. Ophthalmopathy was identified by the model a median 6.5 months ahead of onset.

The germline V gene has CDR1 DFQATT and CDR2 SNEGSKA (reference sequence). CDR3 length equals 14 residues. Trimming shortened V by 2 bases and J by 4 bases, and 11 bases separated the two germline ends. The chain couples TRBV20-1 to TRBJ2-2; D may be TRBD2 (5 bases). Sequenced sample: peripheral blood or thyroid tissue (not recorded which). The receptor was derived from a woman under 30 with Graves' hyperthyroidism. Written as DNA, the CDR3 is TGCAGTGCTAGATCGCACGGACTCACCGGGGAGCTGTTTTTT. It is translated as CSARSHGLTGELFF.